A single sample gave rise to the 8 T cell receptor beta chains below, sequenced in a study of blood T cell repertoires in COVID-19 (dated by TCRdb to between 2020 and 2021). The protocol used for the library was the immunoSEQ multiplex PCR assay. Not all clones reach the TCRdb copy of this immuneACCESS table, which keeps in-frame sequences only. Checked studies attribute under half of the gap to unresolved V genes and leave the rest unexplained. In this sample the table shows about 23,000 clones, 70% to 90% of which occur a single time. Of the sample, approximately 17% falls within the top ten clones. The sequenced sample consisted of peripheral blood. Receptor source: an elderly woman with acute or convalescent COVID-19.

This clone was detected only a few times. The V call is TRBV10-1, the J call TRBJ2-1; 10 nucleotides match TRBD1. CDR3 size: 16 residues. J gave up 7 bases and V 3 bases, and 9 bases lay outside the gene matches. Germline V gene sequence: CDR1 WNHNN, CDR2 SYGVQD (reference sequence). CDR3 in amino acids: CASSDLDRGLRNEQFF. The CDR3 nucleotides are TGCGCCAGCAGTGATTTGGACAGGGGGTTGAGGAATGAGCAGTTCTTC.

This clone has a single count. The V and J genes are TRBV6-6 and TRBJ1-2; 7 nucleotides align to TRBD1. After removal of 6 bases from V and 5 bases from J, the junction contained 6 bases not matched to a gene. Germline CDR1 MNHNY, CDR2 SVGAGI (reference sequence). This CDR3 is 13 amino acids long. The CDR3 sequence: CASSFTGEYGYTF. CDR3 DNA: TGTGCCAGCAGCTTTACAGGGGAGTATGGCTACACCTTC.

The V call is TRBV18, the J call TRBJ2-1; no clear D gene. The CDR3 spans 13 residues. Per germline, CDR1 KGHSH and CDR2 LQKENI. Trimming shortened V by 1 base and J by 5 bases, and 6 bases separated the two germline ends. This CDR3 reads CASSPLSDNEQFF. DNA for the CDR3: TGTGCCAGCTCACCACTAAGCGACAATGAGCAGTTCTTC.

This clone was observed a few times. The chain has TRBV2 and TRBJ2-3, with 12 bases lining up with TRBD2. Germline V gives CDR1 SNHLY, CDR2 FYNNEI. After removal of 6 bases from V and 5 bases from J, the junction contained 0 bases not matched to a gene. The CDR3 covers 13 residues. CDR3 DNA: TGTGCCAGCAGGACTAGCGGGAGAGATACGCAGTATTTT. It translates to CASRTSGRDTQYF.

This chain joins TRBV5-1 and TRBJ2-1, with D possibly TRBD1 on 5 matching bases. Per germline, CDR1 SGHRS and CDR2 YFSETQ. There are 16 residues in the CDR3. V lost 1 base, J lost 0 bases, and 11 bases lay in between. This CDR3 reads CASSLQGSSSYNEQFF. DNA of the CDR3: TGCGCCAGCAGCTTGCAGGGCAGTAGCTCCTACAATGAGCAGTTCTTC.

The rearrangement joins TRBV27 to TRBJ2-5; D is possibly TRBD2 (5 bases). The CDR3 totals 15 residues. V was trimmed by 2 bases and J by 5 bases, leaving 15 bases between them. Germline V gene lookup returns CDR1 MNHEY and CDR2 SMNVEV (reference sequence). Here the CDR3 DNA reads TGTGCCAGCAGTTTAGGATCCGGGGTTTGGGAGACCCAGTACTTC. As protein: CASSLGSGVWETQYF.

The DNA for the CDR3 is TGTGCCAGTCATAGGGGGGATACGCAGTATTTT. It translates to CASHRGDTQYF. The chain joins TRBV6-5 to TRBJ2-3, with a tentative D call TRBD1 (6 bases). There are 11 residues in the CDR3. The germline V and J ends were trimmed by 9 bases and 6 bases, with 10 bases remaining between them. Per the germline V gene, CDR1 is MNHEY and CDR2 is SVGAGI.

Comments on this clone: Other DNA sequences of this sample code for an identical CDR3. The chain uses TRBV7-2 and TRBJ2-2; D ambiguous. This CDR3 region has 13 residues. Germline CDR1 is SGHTA and CDR2 is FQGNSA. Trimming cost V 0 bases and J 5 bases, with 4 bases left between them. CDR3 protein: CASSLALTGELFF. CDR3 nucleotide sequence: TGTGCCAGCAGCTTAGCTTTAACCGGGGAGCTGTTTTTT.